By share, the clone carrying this T cell receptor (beta chain) counts as large (0.1 to 1%). Its target is unknown. The study's findings and limits: Naive CD4+ cells shared around an eighth of tumor Treg sequences. The TCR gene usage of tumor memory CD4+ T cells clustered together with blood and lymph node memory CD4+ cells and with lymph node naive CD4+ cells.

Amplification of TRBV12-4/TRBJ1-2 clonotypes used adaptor-ligated barcode primers. Each CDR3 protein is one row after TCRdb ran MiXCR on the multiplex PCR reads. The sample holds approximately 990 distinct CDR3 sequences, approximately 6% seen once. This CDR3 contains 15 residues. Trimming pared 0 bases from V and 6 bases from J, leaving 14 bases between. Sequencing was done on a sample of memory CD4+ T cells sorted from blood. Subset reported: memory CD4+ T cells, CD4+CD45RO+CD25-. The V and J genes are TRBV12-3 or TRBV12-4 and TRBJ1-2; D gene ambiguous. The receptor was isolated from a female donor with breast cancer. The CDR3, as DNA: TGTGCCAGCAGTTTAGCATTCCACGGAAGAGATGGCTACACCTTC. This sequence encodes CASSLAFHGRDGYTF.